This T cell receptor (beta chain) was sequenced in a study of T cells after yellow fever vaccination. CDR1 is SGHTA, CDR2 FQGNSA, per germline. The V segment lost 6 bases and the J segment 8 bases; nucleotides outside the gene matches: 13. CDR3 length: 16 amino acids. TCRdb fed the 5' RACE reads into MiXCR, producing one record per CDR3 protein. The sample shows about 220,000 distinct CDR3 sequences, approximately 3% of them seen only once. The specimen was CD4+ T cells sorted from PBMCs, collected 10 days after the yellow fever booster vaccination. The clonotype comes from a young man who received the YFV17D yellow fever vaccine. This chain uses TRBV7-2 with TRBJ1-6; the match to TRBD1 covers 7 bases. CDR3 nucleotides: TGTGCCAGCAGTTCGGGTTCCGGGACAGATTATTCACCCCTCCACTTT. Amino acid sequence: CASSSGSGTDYSPLHF.